The rows below give T cell receptor beta chains drawn from one sample of a study of blood T cells in healthy people across ages. TCRdb ran MiXCR on the 5' RACE reads and lists one entry per CDR3 protein. The data show approximately 2,000,000 distinct CDR3 sequences, approximately 40% seen once. The specimen was blood. The receptors originated from a human donor in good health. CDR3s include the opening cysteine and the closing phenylalanine or tryptophan. The order of the fields is J gene, clone size, V gene, D gene, CDR3 protein, CDR3 DNA. D genes are given only for firm matches. Clone size appears in some rows only: once, few, many, or a class for an expanded clone.

J gene: TRBJ2-7; clone size: -; V gene: TRBV7-6; D gene: TRBD1; CDR3 protein: CASSPGATGGNEQYF; CDR3 DNA: TGTGCCAGCAGCCCCGGCGCTACAGGGGGGAACGAGCAGTACTTC
J gene: TRBJ2-3; clone size: -; V gene: TRBV27; D gene: -; CDR3 protein: CASSLFGITDTQYF; CDR3 DNA: TGTGCCAGCAGTTTATTCGGCATCACAGATACGCAGTATTTT
J gene: TRBJ1-2; clone size: -; V gene: TRBV4-3; D gene: -; CDR3 protein: CASSQVEGYGYTF; CDR3 DNA: TGCGCCAGCAGCCAAGTGGAGGGATATGGCTACACCTTC
J gene: TRBJ2-4; clone size: few; V gene: TRBV12-3/TRBV12-4; D gene: -; CDR3 protein: CASSNNVHIQYF; CDR3 DNA: TGTGCCAGCAGCAACAACGTTCACATTCAGTACTTC
J gene: TRBJ1-5; clone size: many; V gene: TRBV6-2/TRBV6-3; D gene: -; CDR3 protein: CASSNRDALNQPQHF; CDR3 DNA: TGTGCCAGCAGCAACCGGGATGCGTTAAATCAGCCCCAGCATTTT
J gene: TRBJ2-3; clone size: -; V gene: TRBV7-2; D gene: -; CDR3 protein: CASSSPDGITDTRYF; CDR3 DNA: TGTGCCAGCAGCTCACCTGACGGCATCACAGATACGCGGTATTTT
J gene: TRBJ2-1; clone size: few; V gene: TRBV24-1; D gene: TRBD2; CDR3 protein: CATSEGLAGGRAYNEQFF; CDR3 DNA: TGTGCCACCAGTGAAGGTCTAGCGGGGGGGCGGGCCTACAATGAGCAGTTCTTC
J gene: TRBJ2-7; clone size: -; V gene: TRBV11-1; D gene: -; CDR3 protein: CASSFRTRSAFKVSYEQYF; CDR3 DNA: TGTGCCAGCAGCTTCCGGACCAGATCGGCCTTCAAGGTCTCCTACGAGCAGTACTTC
J gene: TRBJ2-6; clone size: few; V gene: TRBV2; D gene: -; CDR3 protein: CASSVSDSGANVLTF; CDR3 DNA: TGTGCCAGCAGTGTAAGCGACTCTGGGGCCAACGTCCTGACTTTC
J gene: TRBJ2-7; clone size: few; V gene: TRBV20-1; D gene: TRBD1; CDR3 protein: CSARRTGYPYEQYF; CDR3 DNA: TGCAGTGCTAGAAGGACAGGGTACCCCTACGAGCAGTACTTC
J gene: TRBJ2-3; clone size: few; V gene: TRBV10-3; D gene: -; CDR3 protein: CAISDNPITDTQYF; CDR3 DNA: TGTGCCATCAGTGATAATCCGATCACAGATACGCAGTATTTT
J gene: TRBJ1-5; clone size: few; V gene: TRBV29-1; D gene: TRBD1; CDR3 protein: CSVVIQGYSNQPQHF; CDR3 DNA: TGCAGCGTAGTCATACAGGGGTATAGCAATCAGCCCCAGCATTTT
J gene: TRBJ1-2; clone size: few; V gene: TRBV4-1; D gene: -; CDR3 protein: CASSQESRRRNYGYTF; CDR3 DNA: TGCGCCAGCAGCCAAGAGTCGAGGCGGCGTAACTATGGCTACACCTTC
J gene: TRBJ2-3; clone size: -; V gene: TRBV2; D gene: TRBD2; CDR3 protein: CASKGLAGTTDTQYF; CDR3 DNA: TGTGCCAGCAAAGGGCTAGCGGGGACCACAGATACGCAGTATTTT
J gene: TRBJ2-5; clone size: once; V gene: TRBV18; D gene: TRBD1; CDR3 protein: CASSPPDRGQETQYF; CDR3 DNA: TGTGCCAGCTCACCACCGGACAGGGGCCAAGAGACCCAGTACTTC
J gene: TRBJ2-7; clone size: -; V gene: TRBV10-3; D gene: -; CDR3 protein: CAISESDPYEQYF; CDR3 DNA: TGTGCCATCAGTGAATCGGACCCCTACGAGCAGTACTTC
J gene: TRBJ2-2; clone size: -; V gene: TRBV10-3; D gene: -; CDR3 protein: CAITEDYPNTGELFF; CDR3 DNA: TGTGCCATCACCGAGGACTACCCAAATACCGGGGAGCTGTTTTTT
J gene: TRBJ2-5; clone size: few; V gene: TRBV2; D gene: -; CDR3 protein: CASMWQGGETQYF; CDR3 DNA: TGTGCCAGCATGTGGCAGGGAGGAGAGACCCAGTACTTC
J gene: TRBJ2-3; clone size: -; V gene: TRBV18; D gene: -; CDR3 protein: CVSSRSQDTQYF; CDR3 DNA: TGTGTCAGCTCACGGTCTCAAGATACGCAGTATTTT
J gene: TRBJ2-3; clone size: few; V gene: TRBV20-1; D gene: -; CDR3 protein: CSARDGTLDTQYF; CDR3 DNA: TGCAGTGCTAGAGATGGGACTTTAGATACGCAGTATTTT
J gene: TRBJ2-1; clone size: -; V gene: TRBV5-1; D gene: -; CDR3 protein: CASSLESPEYNEQFF; CDR3 DNA: TGCGCCAGCAGCTTGGAAAGTCCAGAGTACAATGAGCAGTTCTTC
J gene: TRBJ1-2; clone size: few; V gene: TRBV20-1; D gene: -; CDR3 protein: CSARDPSGRNFNYGYTF; CDR3 DNA: TGCAGTGCTAGAGACCCCAGTGGCAGGAATTTTAACTATGGCTACACCTTC
J gene: TRBJ1-1; clone size: -; V gene: TRBV5-1; D gene: -; CDR3 protein: CASSDNLNTEAFF; CDR3 DNA: TGCGCCAGCAGCGACAACCTGAACACTGAAGCTTTCTTT
J gene: TRBJ1-1; clone size: -; V gene: TRBV6-6; D gene: -; CDR3 protein: CASSYYQVEAFF; CDR3 DNA: TGTGCCAGCAGTTACTATCAGGTTGAAGCTTTCTTT
J gene: TRBJ2-5; clone size: -; V gene: TRBV7-8; D gene: TRBD2; CDR3 protein: CASSFDLAGVQETQYF; CDR3 DNA: TGTGCCAGCAGCTTTGACTTAGCGGGGGTCCAAGAGACCCAGTACTTC
J gene: TRBJ1-2; clone size: few; V gene: TRBV5-5; D gene: -; CDR3 protein: CASSLSTGTYYGYTF; CDR3 DNA: TGTGCCAGCAGTCTTTCCACCGGAACCTACTATGGCTACACCTTC
J gene: TRBJ1-2; clone size: -; V gene: TRBV6-5; D gene: -; CDR3 protein: CASSYESTYGYTF; CDR3 DNA: TGTGCCAGCAGTTACGAGTCAACCTATGGCTACACCTTC
J gene: TRBJ2-5; clone size: few; V gene: TRBV11-1; D gene: -; CDR3 protein: CASSPSAAQETQYF; CDR3 DNA: TGTGCCAGCAGCCCATCCGCAGCGCAAGAGACCCAGTACTTC
J gene: TRBJ2-3; clone size: once; V gene: TRBV18; D gene: -; CDR3 protein: CASSNQGTDTQYF; CDR3 DNA: TGTGCCAGCTCAAATCAAGGCACAGATACGCAGTATTTT
J gene: TRBJ1-4; clone size: -; V gene: TRBV20-1; D gene: -; CDR3 protein: CSAHKEKLFF; CDR3 DNA: TGCAGTGCACATAAGGAAAAACTGTTTTTT
J gene: TRBJ1-1; clone size: many; V gene: TRBV6-2/TRBV6-3; D gene: -; CDR3 protein: CASSYQSGSLAEAFF; CDR3 DNA: TGTGCCAGCAGTTACCAGTCGGGTAGTCTCGCTGAAGCTTTCTTT
J gene: TRBJ2-5; clone size: few; V gene: TRBV12-3/TRBV12-4; D gene: TRBD1; CDR3 protein: CASRATGGGETQYF; CDR3 DNA: TGTGCCAGCAGGGCAACAGGGGGCGGGGAGACCCAGTACTTC
J gene: TRBJ2-1; clone size: -; V gene: TRBV2; D gene: -; CDR3 protein: CASSDMTDPEQFF; CDR3 DNA: TGTGCCAGCAGCGACATGACGGATCCCGAGCAGTTCTTC
J gene: TRBJ2-5; clone size: -; V gene: TRBV12-3/TRBV12-4; D gene: TRBD2; CDR3 protein: CASSLARGSGETQYF; CDR3 DNA: TGTGCCAGCAGTTTAGCGCGGGGTAGCGGGGAGACCCAGTACTTC
J gene: TRBJ2-1; clone size: -; V gene: TRBV7-2; D gene: TRBD2; CDR3 protein: CASSLNGLGVDEQFF; CDR3 DNA: TGTGCCAGCAGCTTGAACGGACTAGGAGTCGATGAGCAGTTCTTC
J gene: TRBJ2-4; clone size: many; V gene: TRBV10-3; D gene: -; CDR3 protein: CAISGGENIQYF; CDR3 DNA: TGTGCCATCAGTGGGGGGGAGAACATTCAGTACTTC
J gene: TRBJ2-5; clone size: few; V gene: TRBV9; D gene: -; CDR3 protein: CASSPVEGETQYF; CDR3 DNA: TGTGCCAGCAGCCCCGTGGAGGGGGAGACCCAGTACTTC
J gene: TRBJ2-7; clone size: few; V gene: TRBV6-2/TRBV6-3; D gene: -; CDR3 protein: CASRRDANYEQYF; CDR3 DNA: TGTGCCAGCAGACGGGACGCAAACTACGAGCAGTACTTC
J gene: TRBJ2-3; clone size: -; V gene: TRBV10-3; D gene: -; CDR3 protein: CAISDPSGYTDTQYF; CDR3 DNA: TGTGCCATCAGTGACCCGAGCGGCTACACAGATACGCAGTATTTT
J gene: TRBJ1-1; clone size: few; V gene: TRBV6-5; D gene: -; CDR3 protein: CASSFPEGDTEAFF; CDR3 DNA: TGTGCCAGCAGCTTTCCCGAGGGGGACACTGAAGCTTTCTTT
J gene: TRBJ1-6; clone size: once; V gene: TRBV9; D gene: -; CDR3 protein: CASGINNSPLHF; CDR3 DNA: TGTGCCTCCGGCATAAATAATTCACCCCTCCACTTT
J gene: TRBJ2-3; clone size: few; V gene: TRBV7-9; D gene: -; CDR3 protein: CASSLGYRVTSTDTQYF; CDR3 DNA: TGTGCCAGCAGCTTGGGATACAGGGTCACTAGCACAGATACGCAGTATTTT
J gene: TRBJ2-1; clone size: many; V gene: TRBV11-2; D gene: -; CDR3 protein: CASSRDGLPTGDEQFF; CDR3 DNA: TGTGCCAGCAGCCGAGACGGACTCCCGACTGGTGATGAGCAGTTCTTC
J gene: TRBJ1-2; clone size: -; V gene: TRBV4-2; D gene: TRBD1; CDR3 protein: CASSQTWTGVDYTF; CDR3 DNA: TGTGCCAGCAGCCAAACCTGGACAGGGGTCGACTACACCTTC
J gene: TRBJ1-2; clone size: -; V gene: TRBV5-1; D gene: -; CDR3 protein: CASSLELDGYGYTF; CDR3 DNA: TGCGCCAGCAGCTTGGAGCTCGACGGCTATGGCTACACCTTC
J gene: TRBJ1-2; clone size: many; V gene: TRBV20-1; D gene: -; CDR3 protein: CSARGGANYGYTF; CDR3 DNA: TGCAGTGCTCGAGGCGGGGCCAACTATGGCTACACCTTC
J gene: TRBJ2-3; clone size: few; V gene: TRBV7-6; D gene: -; CDR3 protein: CASSLLFNREVTDTQYF; CDR3 DNA: TGTGCCAGCAGCTTACTTTTTAACAGGGAGGTCACAGATACGCAGTATTTT
J gene: TRBJ2-1; clone size: -; V gene: TRBV7-9; D gene: TRBD1; CDR3 protein: CASGLWTGATHGGQFF; CDR3 DNA: TGTGCCAGCGGCTTATGGACAGGGGCCACTCACGGCGGGCAGTTCTTC
J gene: TRBJ2-1; clone size: -; V gene: TRBV28; D gene: -; CDR3 protein: CASSSIDRHNEQFF; CDR3 DNA: TGTGCCAGCAGTTCGATCGACAGGCACAATGAGCAGTTCTTC
J gene: TRBJ1-2; clone size: -; V gene: TRBV7-8; D gene: -; CDR3 protein: CASSLGGKEAIDGYTF; CDR3 DNA: TGTGCCAGCAGCTTAGGGGGGAAGGAAGCGATTGATGGCTACACCTTC
J gene: TRBJ1-2; clone size: -; V gene: TRBV10-3; D gene: -; CDR3 protein: CAISESYGTSGYTF; CDR3 DNA: TGTGCCATCAGTGAGAGCTATGGGACAAGTGGCTACACCTTC
J gene: TRBJ1-1; clone size: -; V gene: TRBV11-1; D gene: TRBD1; CDR3 protein: CASSFGQGAPAAFF; CDR3 DNA: TGTGCCAGCAGCTTCGGACAGGGGGCTCCTGCGGCTTTCTTT